The clone carrying this T cell receptor beta chain was observed a few times. What it recognizes is unknown. This entry comes from a study of spatial heterogeneity in lung cancer. Study-level points and caveats: Blood showed ubiquitous tumor TCRs more often at resection than at routine follow-up.

Time point in this sample: sample taken at primary tumor resection. Unsorted whole RNA of tumor, nontumor lung or frozen PBMC was sequenced. A total of approximately 69 untreated early-stage non-small cell lung cancer patients served as donors. This CDR3 comprises 14 residues. Germline V gene lookup returns CDR1 DFQATT and CDR2 SNEGSKA (reference sequence). V was pared by 6 bases and J by 2 bases, with 15 bases between. TCR cDNA molecules each had a unique molecular identifier. A single record per CDR3 protein comes from TCRdb applying MiXCR to the 5' RACE reads. Of 40,000 to 45,000 distinct CDR3 sequences detected, roughly 7.1% appear once; the ten largest clones hold around two fifths.

The sequencing here drew on PBMCs, taken at surgery. The sequence was collected from a female donor with early-stage non-small cell lung cancer. The chain uses TRBV20-1 and TRBJ2-3; D not certain. This chain's CDR3 is CSAPHGGYTDTQYF. In DNA form, the CDR3 reads TGCAGTGCCCCCCACGGCGGTTACACAGATACGCAGTATTTT.